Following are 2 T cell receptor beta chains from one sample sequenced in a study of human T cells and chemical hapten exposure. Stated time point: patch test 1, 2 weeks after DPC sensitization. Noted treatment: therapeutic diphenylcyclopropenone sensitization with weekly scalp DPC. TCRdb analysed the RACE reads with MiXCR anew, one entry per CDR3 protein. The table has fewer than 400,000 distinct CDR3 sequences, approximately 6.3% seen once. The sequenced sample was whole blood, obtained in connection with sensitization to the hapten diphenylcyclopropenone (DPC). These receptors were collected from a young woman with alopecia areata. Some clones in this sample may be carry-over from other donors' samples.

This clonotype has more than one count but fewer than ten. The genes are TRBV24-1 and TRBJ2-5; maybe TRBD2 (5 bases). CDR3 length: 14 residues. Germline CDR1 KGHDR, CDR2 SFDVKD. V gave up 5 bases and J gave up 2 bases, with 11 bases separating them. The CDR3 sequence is CATSAAGLQETQYF. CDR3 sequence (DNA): TGTGCCACCAGTGCCGCAGGACTGCAAGAGACCCAGTACTTC.

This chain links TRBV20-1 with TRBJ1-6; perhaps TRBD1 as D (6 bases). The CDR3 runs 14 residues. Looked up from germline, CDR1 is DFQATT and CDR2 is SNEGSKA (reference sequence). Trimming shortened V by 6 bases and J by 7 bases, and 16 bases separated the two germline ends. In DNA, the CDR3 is TGCAGTGCGCCGGCAGGGGCGGAAAATTCACCCCTCCACTTT. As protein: CSAPAGAENSPLHF.